Listed below are T cell receptor beta chains from one sample, sequenced in a study of blood T cells in healthy people across ages. TCRdb independently ran MiXCR on the 5' RACE reads; one entry per CDR3 protein. In the table there are roughly 2 million distinct CDR3 sequences, around half of which are singletons. Material for sequencing was blood. The source is a woman aged 40 to 50 in good health. Both conserved end residues are part of each CDR3. A D gene is named only where the DNA matches it firmly. Clone size appears in some rows only: once, few, many, or a class for an expanded clone.

abundance | d_gene | j_gene | v_gene | CDR3nt | CDR3aa
- | TRBD2 | TRBJ2-1 | TRBV5-1 | TGCGCCAGCAGCTTGGCAGCTCGTCTAGCGGGCGGGGGGCAGTTCTTC | CASSLAARLAGGGQFF
once | - | TRBJ2-7 | TRBV20-1 | TGCAGTGCTAGAGATAGTGGGGGGCCCTCCTACGAGCAGTACTTC | CSARDSGGPSYEQYF
once | TRBD1 | TRBJ1-3 | TRBV6-5 | TGTGCCAGCAGTTCGACAGGGGGCGGAAACACCATATATTTT | CASSSTGGGNTIYF
- | - | TRBJ2-4 | TRBV28 | TGTGCCAGCAGAGATCACGGGCAGGGTCAAAACATTCAGTACTTC | CASRDHGQGQNIQYF
- | TRBD2 | TRBJ2-3 | TRBV7-6 | TGTGCCAGCAGCTTAAAATCCTCTAGCGGGGGGGCCAGGGATACGCAGTATTTT | CASSLKSSSGGARDTQYF
- | - | TRBJ1-1 | TRBV12-3/TRBV12-4 | TGTGCCAGCAGCCTCCCGCACACTGAAGCTTTCTTT | CASSLPHTEAFF
- | - | TRBJ1-5 | TRBV28 | TGTGCCAGCAGTTTGTTAGGTCCGGCAGTTTTCAATCAGCCCCAGCATTTT | CASSLLGPAVFNQPQHF
- | - | TRBJ2-7 | TRBV6-2/TRBV6-3 | TGTGCCAGCAGTTACCGACTTCTGACAGAATCTCCTTACTTATCCTACGAGCAGTACTTC | CASSYRLLTESPYLSYEQYF
- | - | TRBJ1-1 | TRBV12-5 | TGTGCTAGTGGTAACTCAGTGAACACTGAAGCTTTCTTT | CASGNSVNTEAFF
- | - | TRBJ1-1 | TRBV25-1 | TGTGCCAGCAGTGAAAACGCGAACACTGAAGCTTTCTTT | CASSENANTEAFF
- | TRBD1 | TRBJ1-2 | TRBV6-1 | TGTGCCAGCAGACCGGACAGGTTTGGCTACACCTTC | CASRPDRFGYTF
- | - | TRBJ1-2 | TRBV29-1 | TGCAGCGTTGAAGGACAGAGGGCTGGTGGCTACACCTTC | CSVEGQRAGGYTF
- | TRBD1 | TRBJ2-5 | TRBV29-1 | TGCAGCGTTGCAACCGGGACAGGGGGCCTAGAGGCCCAGTACTTC | CSVATGTGGLEAQYF
- | - | TRBJ2-2 | TRBV4-3 | TGCGCCAGCAGCCAAGATAGACAGTCCGCCGGGGAGCTGTTTTTT | CASSQDRQSAGELFF
- | TRBD2 | TRBJ2-7 | TRBV5-1 | TGCGCCAGCAGCTCCATTACTAGCGGGGGCTCCTACGAGCAGTACTTC | CASSSITSGGSYEQYF
- | - | TRBJ1-6 | TRBV7-2 | TGTGCCAGCAGCGTGTCCACTCACAGGGCCTCCTATAATTCACCCCTCCACTTT | CASSVSTHRASYNSPLHF
- | - | TRBJ2-7 | TRBV7-9 | TGTGCCAGCAGCCCATGGGGCGGGGCCCTCGAGCAGTACTTC | CASSPWGGALEQYF
- | TRBD1 | TRBJ2-1 | TRBV2 | TGTGCCAGCGGAAAGGGGGCCCCCCATGAGCAGTTCTTC | CASGKGAPHEQFF
- | - | TRBJ2-5 | TRBV6-2/TRBV6-3 | TGTGCCAGCAGTTACGGTAGTCTCGAGACCCAGTACTTC | CASSYGSLETQYF
few | TRBD1 | TRBJ1-5 | TRBV29-1 | TGCAGCGTAAGCACCGCAGGACAGGTCGGCAATCAGCCCCAGCATTTT | CSVSTAGQVGNQPQHF
- | - | TRBJ2-5 | TRBV6-5 | TGTGCCAGCAGTCCCGGGTTGGTAGCCACCCAGACCCAGTACTTC | CASSPGLVATQTQYF
- | TRBD1 | TRBJ2-5 | TRBV5-5 | TGTGCCAGCAGCCGGACAGGGCTCCAAGAGACCCGGTACTTC | CASSRTGLQETRYF
few | TRBD1 | TRBJ2-1 | TRBV27 | TGTGCCAGCAGTTCCCAGGGGGCTCGCTCCTACAATGAGCAGTTCTTC | CASSSQGARSYNEQFF
- | TRBD2 | TRBJ2-5 | TRBV6-6 | TGTGCCAGCAGCGGACTAGCGGGGGTCCCGGAGACCCAGTACTTC | CASSGLAGVPETQYF
- | - | TRBJ1-1 | TRBV10-3 | TGTGCCATCAGCCAGCTGGGGACTGAAGCTTTCTTT | CAISQLGTEAFF
- | TRBD2 | TRBJ2-5 | TRBV20-1 | TGCAGTGCTAGTCTTCCGGGACTAGCTAGGGAGACCCAGTACTTC | CSASLPGLARETQYF
once | - | TRBJ2-7 | TRBV27 | TGTGCCAGCAGAACCTTTCGAGGGCACGACTACGAGCAGTACTTC | CASRTFRGHDYEQYF
- | - | TRBJ2-5 | TRBV2 | TGTGCCAGCAGTGAATGGGCGGGGGCGAGGGAGACCCAGTACTTC | CASSEWAGARETQYF
- | - | TRBJ1-1 | TRBV28 | TGTGCCAGCACTCAGTCGGGACTCTATAAAGCTTTCTTT | CASTQSGLYKAFF
- | TRBD1 | TRBJ2-7 | TRBV6-1 | TGTGCCAGCAGTGAACCGGACAGGGTTTGGGGTGAGCAGTACTTC | CASSEPDRVWGEQYF
few | TRBD1 | TRBJ2-7 | TRBV12-3/TRBV12-4 | TGTGCCAGCAGTTTAAGGGGACAGGGGAGCTCCTACGAGCAGTACTTC | CASSLRGQGSSYEQYF
- | TRBD1 | TRBJ1-4 | TRBV13 | TGTGCCAGCAGCTTTACGGGACAGGGGCCGGGCGGTGAAAAACTGTTTTTT | CASSFTGQGPGGEKLFF
- | - | TRBJ2-7 | TRBV6-5 | TGTGCCAGCAGTTCCAGGGTGGAGCTTAGCAACGAGCAGTACTTC | CASSSRVELSNEQYF
- | TRBD1 | TRBJ1-2 | TRBV20-1 | TGCAGTGCTAGGACAGGGGATCTCCCACGTGGCTACACCTTC | CSARTGDLPRGYTF
once | - | TRBJ1-5 | TRBV20-1 | TGCAGTGCTAGAGGAGGGCTGGGCAATCAGCCCCAGCATTTT | CSARGGLGNQPQHF
once | - | TRBJ1-1 | TRBV20-1 | TGCAGTGCTAGAGAGGGGGATCCTGAAGCTTTCTTT | CSAREGDPEAFF
- | TRBD2 | TRBJ2-5 | TRBV7-2 | TGTGCCAGCAGCTTAGGATCCACGACTAGCGGGGCGACCCAGTACTTC | CASSLGSTTSGATQYF
- | - | TRBJ2-5 | TRBV12-3/TRBV12-4 | TGTGCCAGCAATGTAAGCGGGCCCCAAGAGACCCAGTACTTC | CASNVSGPQETQYF
- | - | TRBJ1-6 | TRBV7-8 | TGTGCCAGCAGCTTAGGACAGTTAAATTCACCCCTCCACTTT | CASSLGQLNSPLHF
- | - | TRBJ2-1 | TRBV28 | TGTGCCAGCAGCCCGGCCAGGGCCAATGATGAGCAGTTCTTC | CASSPARANDEQFF
few | TRBD2 | TRBJ2-1 | TRBV24-1 | TGTGCCACCAGTGATACCCATGCGGGGGTCTCCTACAATGAGCAGTTCTTC | CATSDTHAGVSYNEQFF
- | - | TRBJ1-2 | TRBV6-1 | TGTGCCAGCAGTGTCGCAGGGCGCGACTATGGCTACACCTTC | CASSVAGRDYGYTF
few | - | TRBJ1-2 | TRBV7-2 | TGTGCCAGCAGCTTAGTGGGTACGACCACTAACTATGGCTACACCTTC | CASSLVGTTTNYGYTF
- | - | TRBJ2-5 | TRBV7-2 | TGTGCCAGCAGTCTCGACCCGACACCATACAATGAGCAGTACTTC | CASSLDPTPYNEQYF
- | - | TRBJ2-4 | TRBV27 | TGTGCCAGCAGTTCAGAATCCAAGGGGAGGATAGCCAAAAACATTCAGTACTTC | CASSSESKGRIAKNIQYF